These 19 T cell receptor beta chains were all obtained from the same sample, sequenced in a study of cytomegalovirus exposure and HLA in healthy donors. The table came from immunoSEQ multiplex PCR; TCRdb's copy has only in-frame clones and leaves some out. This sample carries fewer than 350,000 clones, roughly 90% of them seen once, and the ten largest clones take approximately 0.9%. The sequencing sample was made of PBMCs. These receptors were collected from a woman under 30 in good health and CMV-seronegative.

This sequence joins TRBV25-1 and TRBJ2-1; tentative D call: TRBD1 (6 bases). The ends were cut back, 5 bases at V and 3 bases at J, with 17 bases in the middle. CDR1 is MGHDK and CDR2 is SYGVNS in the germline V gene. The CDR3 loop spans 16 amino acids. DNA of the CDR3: TGTGCCAGCAGTTCCACGGGGACACTACGCTACAATGAGCAGTTCTTC. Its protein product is CASSSTGTLRYNEQFF.

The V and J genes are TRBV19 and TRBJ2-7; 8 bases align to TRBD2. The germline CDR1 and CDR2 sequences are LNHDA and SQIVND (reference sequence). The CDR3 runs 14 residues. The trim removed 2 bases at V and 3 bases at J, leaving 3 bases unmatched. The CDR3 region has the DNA TGTGCCAGTAGTATAACTAGCGGAAACTACGAGCAGTACTTC. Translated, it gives CASSITSGNYEQYF.

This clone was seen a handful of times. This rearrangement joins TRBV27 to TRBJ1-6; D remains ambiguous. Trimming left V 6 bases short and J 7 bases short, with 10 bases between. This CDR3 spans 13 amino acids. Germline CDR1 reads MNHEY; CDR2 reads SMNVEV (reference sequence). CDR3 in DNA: TGTGCCAGCAGCAGGCAGTCCAATTCACCCCTCCACTTT. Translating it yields CASSRQSNSPLHF.

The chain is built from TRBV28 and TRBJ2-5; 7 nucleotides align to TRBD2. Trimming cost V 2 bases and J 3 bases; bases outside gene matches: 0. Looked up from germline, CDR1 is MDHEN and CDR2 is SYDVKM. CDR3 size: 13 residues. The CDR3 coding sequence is TGTGCCAGCAGTTTACTAGCGGAAGAGACCCAGTACTTC. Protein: CASSLLAEETQYF.

The CDR3 bases are TGCGCCAGCAGCTTGCAACTAGCGGGAGGCGGCACAGATACGCAGTATTTT. This encodes CASSLQLAGGGTDTQYF. The chain employs TRBV5-1 and TRBJ2-3; 12 nucleotides match TRBD2. CDR3 size: 17 residues. CDR1 is SGHRS, CDR2 YFSETQ, per germline. After removal of 1 base from V and 1 base from J, the junction contained 4 bases not matched to a gene.

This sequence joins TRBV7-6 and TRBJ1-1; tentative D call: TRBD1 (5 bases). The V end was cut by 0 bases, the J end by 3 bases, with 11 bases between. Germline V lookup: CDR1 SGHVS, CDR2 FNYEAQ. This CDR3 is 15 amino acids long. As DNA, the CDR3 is TGTGCCAGCAGCTTAGCGGCAGGGAGGGACACTGAAGCTTTCTTT. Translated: CASSLAAGRDTEAFF.

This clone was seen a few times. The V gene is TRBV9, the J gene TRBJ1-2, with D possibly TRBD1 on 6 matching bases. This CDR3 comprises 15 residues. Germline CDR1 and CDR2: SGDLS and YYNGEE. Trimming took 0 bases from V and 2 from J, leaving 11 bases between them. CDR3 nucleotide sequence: TGTGCCAGCAGCGTAGGGGCAGGGGCGAACTATGGCTACACCTTC. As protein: CASSVGAGANYGYTF.

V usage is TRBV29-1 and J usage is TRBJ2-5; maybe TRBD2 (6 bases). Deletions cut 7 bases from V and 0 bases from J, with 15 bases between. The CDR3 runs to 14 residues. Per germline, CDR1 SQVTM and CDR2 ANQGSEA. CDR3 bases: TGCAGCGGGAGGGGACGCCAAAACCAAGAGACCCAGTACTTC. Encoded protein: CSGRGRQNQETQYF.

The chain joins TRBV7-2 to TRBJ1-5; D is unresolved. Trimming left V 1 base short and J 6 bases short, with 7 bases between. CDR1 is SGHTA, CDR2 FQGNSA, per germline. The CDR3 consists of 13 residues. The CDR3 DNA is TGTGCCAGCAGCTTAGGTTTGAGTCAGCCCCAGCATTTT. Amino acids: CASSLGLSQPQHF.

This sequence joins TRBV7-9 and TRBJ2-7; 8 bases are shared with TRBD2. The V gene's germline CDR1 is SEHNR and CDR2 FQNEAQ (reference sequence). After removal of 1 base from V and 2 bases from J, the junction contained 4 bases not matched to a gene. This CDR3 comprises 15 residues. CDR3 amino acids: CASSLGGLAAYEQYF. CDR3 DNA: TGTGCCAGCAGCTTAGGCGGACTAGCTGCCTACGAGCAGTACTTC. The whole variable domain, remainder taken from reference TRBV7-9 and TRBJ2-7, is DTGVSQNPRHKITKRGQNVTFRCDPISEHNRLYWYRQTLGQGPEFLTYFQNEAQLEKSRLLSDRFSAERPKGSFSTLEIQRTEQGDSAMYLCASSLGGLAAYEQYFGPGTRLTVT.

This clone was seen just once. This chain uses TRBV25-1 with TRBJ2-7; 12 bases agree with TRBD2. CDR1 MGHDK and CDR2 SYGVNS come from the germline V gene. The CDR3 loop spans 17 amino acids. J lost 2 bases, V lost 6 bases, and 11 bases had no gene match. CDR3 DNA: TGTGCCAGCAGGGGGACTAGCGGGCGCGATCTTACCTACGAGCAGTACTTC. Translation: CASRGTSGRDLTYEQYF.

In DNA, the CDR3 is TGTGCCAGTACCTCGGACATACGAGGGAACACCGGGGAGCTGTTTTTT. Protein: CASTSDIRGNTGELFF. The rearrangement joins TRBV19 to TRBJ2-2; D might be TRBD1 (5 bases). Per germline, CDR1 LNHDA and CDR2 SQIVND (reference sequence). This CDR3 comprises 16 residues. The germline V and J ends were trimmed by 7 bases and 1 base, with 16 bases remaining between them.

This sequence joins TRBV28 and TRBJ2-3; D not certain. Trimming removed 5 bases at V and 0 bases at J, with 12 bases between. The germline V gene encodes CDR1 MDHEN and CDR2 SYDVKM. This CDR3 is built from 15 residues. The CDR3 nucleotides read TGTGCCAGCAGTCCCCACACCCGTAGCACAGATACGCAGTATTTT. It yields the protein CASSPHTRSTDTQYF.

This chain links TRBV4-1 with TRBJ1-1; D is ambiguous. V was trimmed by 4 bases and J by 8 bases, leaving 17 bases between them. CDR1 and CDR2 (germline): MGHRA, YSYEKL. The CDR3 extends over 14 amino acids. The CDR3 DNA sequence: TGCGCCAGCAGCCGAGAAACATCTCCAACGGAAGCTTTCTTT. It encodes CASSRETSPTEAFF.

As DNA, the CDR3 is TGTGCCAGCACGGGTTTAGGTTTACTACAGGCTTCCTACGAGCAGTACTTC. Translation gives CASTGLGLLQASYEQYF. This chain connects TRBV2 to TRBJ2-7; D might be TRBD1 (5 bases). The V and J ends lost 7 bases and 1 base respectively, with 23 bases between them. The germline CDR1 and CDR2 sequences are SNHLY and FYNNEI. CDR3 length equals 17 residues.

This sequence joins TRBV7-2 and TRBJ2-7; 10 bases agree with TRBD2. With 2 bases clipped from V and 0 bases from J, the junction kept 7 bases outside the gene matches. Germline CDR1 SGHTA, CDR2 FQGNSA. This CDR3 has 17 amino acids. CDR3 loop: CASSLIPPSGSSYEQYF. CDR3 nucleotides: TGTGCCAGCAGCTTAATTCCGCCTAGCGGGAGCTCCTACGAGCAGTACTTC.

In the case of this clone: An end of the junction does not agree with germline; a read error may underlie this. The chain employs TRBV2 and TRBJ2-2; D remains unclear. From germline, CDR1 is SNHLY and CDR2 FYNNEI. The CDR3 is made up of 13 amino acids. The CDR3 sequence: CTSTGSRTGELFF. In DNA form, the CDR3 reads TGTACCAGCACTGGTAGCCGCACCGGGGAGCTGTTTTTT.

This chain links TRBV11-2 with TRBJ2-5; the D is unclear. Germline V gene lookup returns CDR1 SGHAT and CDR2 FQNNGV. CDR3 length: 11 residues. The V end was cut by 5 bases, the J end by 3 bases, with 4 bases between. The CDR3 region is CASSVEETQYF. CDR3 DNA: TGTGCCAGCAGCGTCGAAGAGACCCAGTACTTC. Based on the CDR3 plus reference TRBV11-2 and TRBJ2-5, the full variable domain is EAGVAQSPRYKIIEKRQSVAFWCNPISGHATLYWYQQILGQGPKLLIQFQNNGVVDDSQLPKDRFSAERLKGVDSTLKIQPAKLEDSAVYLCASSVEETQYFGPGTRLLVL.

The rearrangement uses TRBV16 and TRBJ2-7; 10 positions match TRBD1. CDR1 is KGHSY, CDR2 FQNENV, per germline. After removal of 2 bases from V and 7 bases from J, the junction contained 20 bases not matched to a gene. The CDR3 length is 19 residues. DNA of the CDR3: TGTGCCAGCAGCCAAAGACCGGGACAGGGGCTAATAATAAATGGGGAGCAGTACTTC. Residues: CASSQRPGQGLIINGEQYF.